The T cell receptor (beta chain) under discussion was sequenced for a study of T cell responses to AZD1222 COVID-19 vaccine. CDR1 SGHRS and CDR2 YFSETQ come from the germline V gene. CDR3 length: 14 residues. The data were produced by immunoSEQ multiplex PCR, yet TCRdb's version contains in-frame clones alone and is incomplete. The sample has 120,000 to 150,000 clones; approximately 90% are singletons. The starting material was peripheral blood, obtained 28 days after the second AZD1222 dose. The chain has TRBV5-1 and TRBJ2-3, with D perhaps TRBD1 (5 bases). The clonotype comes from an adult who received the AZD1222 COVID-19 vaccine. The CDR3 protein is CVSRIGAPTDTQYF. As DNA, the CDR3 is TGCGTCTCCCGAATAGGGGCTCCCACAGATACGCAGTATTTT.